These T cell receptor beta chains were read from a single sample in a study of T cell responses to AZD1222 COVID-19 vaccine. Sequencing used immunoSEQ multiplex PCR; TCRdb keeps in-frame clones, though not all of them. The sample comprises 150,000 to 160,000 clones, around 87% of which are singletons, and over 8% rests with the top ten. The source was peripheral blood, collected 28 days after the second AZD1222 dose. The source of these receptors is an adult who received the AZD1222 COVID-19 vaccine. Each CDR3 is given with its conserved first and last residue. The D gene is left open where the match is weak. Size values are once, few and many counts, or a class for expanded clones, and some rows have none.

abundance: -
j_gene: TRBJ1-2
v_gene: TRBV6-1
d_gene: -
len: 10
CDR3aa: CASSEKGYTF
CDR3nt: TGTGCCAGCAGTGAAAAGGGCTACACCTTC

abundance: few
j_gene: TRBJ1-2
v_gene: TRBV28
d_gene: TRBD1
len: 14
CDR3aa: CASTLHDRAGGYTF
CDR3nt: TGTGCCAGCACCCTCCACGACAGGGCCGGTGGCTACACCTTC

abundance: -
j_gene: TRBJ1-2
v_gene: TRBV3-1/TRBV3-2
d_gene: TRBD1
len: 15
CDR3aa: CASSREQTGGFGYTF
CDR3nt: TGTGCCAGCAGCCGCGAACAGACAGGGGGCTTTGGCTACACCTTC

abundance: -
j_gene: TRBJ2-6
v_gene: TRBV9
d_gene: TRBD1
len: 17
CDR3aa: CASSARDRGPGANVLTF
CDR3nt: TGTGCCAGCAGCGCCCGGGACAGGGGGCCCGGGGCCAACGTCCTGACTTTC

abundance: -
j_gene: TRBJ2-3
v_gene: TRBV23-1
d_gene: -
len: 13
CDR3aa: CASREPRSGTQYF
CDR3nt: TGCGCCAGCAGGGAGCCTCGGTCGGGTACGCAGTATTTT

abundance: -
j_gene: TRBJ2-7
v_gene: TRBV9
d_gene: TRBD1
len: 15
CDR3aa: CASSAAGTGDYEQYF
CDR3nt: TGTGCCAGCAGCGCCGCCGGGACAGGGGACTACGAGCAGTACTTC

abundance: -
j_gene: TRBJ1-1
v_gene: TRBV5-1
d_gene: TRBD1
len: 14
CDR3aa: CASSFGTENTEAFF
CDR3nt: TGCGCCAGCAGCTTCGGGACAGAGAACACTGAAGCTTTCTTT

abundance: once
j_gene: TRBJ2-1
v_gene: TRBV24-1
d_gene: -
len: 17
CDR3aa: CATSDPGGAGNYNEQFF
CDR3nt: TGTGCCACCAGTGACCCCGGGGGCGCGGGGAACTACAATGAGCAGTTCTTC

abundance: -
j_gene: TRBJ2-2
v_gene: TRBV24-1
d_gene: TRBD1
len: 16
CDR3aa: CATSDPGTGGTGELFF
CDR3nt: TGTGCCACCAGTGACCCCGGGACAGGAGGCACCGGGGAGCTGTTTTTT

abundance: -
j_gene: TRBJ2-5
v_gene: TRBV27
d_gene: -
len: 13
CDR3aa: CASFIFGEETQYF
CDR3nt: TGTGCCAGCTTCATATTTGGGGAAGAGACCCAGTACTTC

abundance: -
j_gene: TRBJ2-1
v_gene: TRBV19
d_gene: -
len: 12
CDR3aa: CASSMPPHEQFF
CDR3nt: TGTGCCAGTAGTATGCCCCCCCATGAGCAGTTCTTC

abundance: -
j_gene: TRBJ1-5
v_gene: TRBV27
d_gene: -
len: 18
CDR3aa: CASSSSPPRGGFNQPQHF
CDR3nt: TGTGCCAGCAGTTCCTCACCCCCCCGCGGAGGATTCAATCAGCCCCAGCATTTT

abundance: -
j_gene: TRBJ2-1
v_gene: TRBV28
d_gene: -
len: 15
CDR3aa: CASSIRDLTSNEQFF
CDR3nt: TGTGCCAGCAGCATCCGGGATCTAACGAGCAATGAGCAGTTCTTC